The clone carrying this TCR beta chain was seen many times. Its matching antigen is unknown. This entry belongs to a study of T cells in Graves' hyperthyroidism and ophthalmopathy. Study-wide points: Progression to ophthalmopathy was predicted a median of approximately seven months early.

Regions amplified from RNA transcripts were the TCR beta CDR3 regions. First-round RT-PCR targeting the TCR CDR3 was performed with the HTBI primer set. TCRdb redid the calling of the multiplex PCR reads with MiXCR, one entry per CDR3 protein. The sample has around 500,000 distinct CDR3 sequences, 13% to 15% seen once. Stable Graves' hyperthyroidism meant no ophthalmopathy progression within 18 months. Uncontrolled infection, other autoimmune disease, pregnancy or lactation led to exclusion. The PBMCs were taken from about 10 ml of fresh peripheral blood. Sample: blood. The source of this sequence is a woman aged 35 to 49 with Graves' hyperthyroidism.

DNA for the CDR3: TGTGCCTGGCGGAGTCGGACAGATACGCAGTATTTT. Its protein is CAWRSRTDTQYF. The V call is TRBV30, the J call TRBJ2-3, with D uncertain. V lost 5 bases and J 3 bases, leaving 9 bases between the germline ends. The germline V gene has CDR1 GTSNPN and CDR2 SVGIG (reference sequence). CDR3 length equals 12 residues.